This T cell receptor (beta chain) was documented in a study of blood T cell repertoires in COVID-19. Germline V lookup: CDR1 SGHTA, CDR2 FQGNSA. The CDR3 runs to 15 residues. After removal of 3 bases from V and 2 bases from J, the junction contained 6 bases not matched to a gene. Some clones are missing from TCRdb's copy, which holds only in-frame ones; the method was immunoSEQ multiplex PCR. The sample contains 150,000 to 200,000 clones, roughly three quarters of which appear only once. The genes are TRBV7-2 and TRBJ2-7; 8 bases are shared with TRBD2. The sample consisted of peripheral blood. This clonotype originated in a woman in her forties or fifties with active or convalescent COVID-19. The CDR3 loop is CASSFGLAETYEQYF. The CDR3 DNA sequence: TGTGCCAGCAGCTTTGGACTAGCAGAGACCTACGAGCAGTACTTC.